This T cell receptor (beta chain) originates from a study of T-cell reconstitution after alpha-beta-depleted transplantation in children (dated by TCRdb to about 2016). Notes on the research overall: T-cell immune reconstitution after TCRalphabeta/CD19-depleted allogeneic hematopoietic cell transplantation in children was quantitatively tracked in the study by means of TCR repertoire profiling.

This clonotype was counted between two and nine times. The specificity of this receptor is unknown. No base-level quality is on record; no much larger clone is a single base apart. The method behind the library was PCR. Reads for this sample came from an Illumina HiSeq 2500. TCR libraries were prepared with molecular barcoding, using unique molecular identifiers to normalize TCRbeta repertoire quantification. TCRdb reprocessed the public reads (quality trimming at Q25 with fastp, clone calling with MiXCR) and kept in-frame beta chains. Identical CDR3 protein sequences are pooled into one entry, listed with their most common genes and DNA. Present in this sample are some 500,000 distinct CDR3 sequences, around 16% of which were seen just once. The ten most abundant clones make up more than 2.5% of the sample. The CDR3 runs 13 amino acids, cysteine and phenylalanine included. Left in the record is the CDR3 DNA by itself, 39 bases read in frame from the first base. V is pruned by 4 bases and J by 8 bases, leaving 5 bases of the junction without a gene match. Taken from the germline V gene, the CDR1 and CDR2 loops are SNHLY and FYNNEI.

This TCR was recovered from a human donor who donated a stem cell graft to a child with acute lymphoblastic leukemia. The sample was PBMCs from the stem cell graft donor, taken from the stem cell graft. The chain is made from TRBV2 and TRBJ1-2, with 9 junctional bases fitting TRBD1. The bases are TGTGCCAGCAGTGTGGACAGGGGTTGGGGCTACACCTTC. Its translation reads: CASSVDRGWGYTF.